The 22 T cell receptor beta chains listed next were all sequenced from one sample in a study of shared clonotypes between healthy human individuals. Sequencing was performed with immunoSEQ multiplex PCR; in TCRdb, only in-frame clones are kept and a portion is missing. The profile shows about 1.5 million clones, approximately 96% of them singletons. Specimen: naive CD4+ T cells sorted from blood. This sample's subset: CD45RA+ positively selected. The receptor set was obtained from a young man in good health.

The chain links TRBV6-5 to TRBJ2-5, with 12 bases matching TRBD1. Per germline, CDR1 MNHEY and CDR2 SVGAGI. Trimming took 5 bases from V and 5 from J; bases not matched to a gene: 6. The CDR3 is 15 residues long. The CDR3 spells CASSARGQGAETQYF. CDR3 coding DNA: TGTGCCAGCAGTGCGCGGGGACAGGGGGCTGAGACCCAGTACTTC.

The chain joins TRBV6-1 to TRBJ2-3; no definite D call. The V gene's germline CDR1 is MNHNS and CDR2 SASEGT. CDR3 size: 12 residues. V shed 7 bases and J shed 6 bases, with 11 bases lying between them. As DNA, the CDR3 is TGTGCCAGCACCGCTTGGCGGGATACGCAGTATTTT. Protein sequence: CASTAWRDTQYF.

This chain joins TRBV27 and TRBJ2-1; 10 nucleotides match TRBD2. Germline CDR1 reads MNHEY; CDR2 reads SMNVEV (reference sequence). The CDR3 is made up of 16 amino acids. J gave up 4 bases and V 5 bases, and 8 bases lay outside the gene matches. The CDR3 region is CASSPQREGRYNEQFF. Written as DNA, the CDR3 is TGTGCCAGCAGTCCCCAGCGGGAGGGCCGGTACAATGAGCAGTTCTTC.

The J gene is TRBJ2-3, the V gene TRBV5-4, with TRBD2 matching 8 bases. Trimming removed 1 base from V and 4 bases from J; junction bases left unmatched: 11. The length of the CDR3 is 17 residues. Germline CDR1 reads SGHNT; CDR2 reads YYREEE (reference sequence). CDR3 sequence: CASSLKVSGSLPDTQYF. The DNA for the CDR3 is TGTGCCAGCAGCTTGAAGGTCAGCGGGAGCCTCCCAGATACGCAGTATTTT.

This clone was detected only once. The gene calls are TRBV19 and TRBJ2-7; 9 bases agree with TRBD1. The CDR3 totals 15 residues. V lost 1 base and J lost 3; bases outside the gene matches: 4. Germline values: CDR1 LNHDA, CDR2 SQIVND (reference sequence). The CDR3 protein is CASSIGGQGLYEQYF. CDR3 nucleotide sequence: TGTGCCAGTAGTATAGGGGGACAGGGACTCTACGAGCAGTACTTC. The variable domain in full, completed from reference TRBV19 and TRBJ2-7, reads DGGITQSPKYLFRKEGQNVTLSCEQNLNHDAMYWYRQDPGQGLRLIYYSQIVNDFQKGDIAEGYSVSREKKESFPLTVTSAQKNPTAFYLCASSIGGQGLYEQYFGPGTRLTVT.

The rearrangement joins TRBV18 to TRBJ1-3; D is unclear. The CDR3 has 15 residues. Germline values: CDR1 KGHSH, CDR2 LQKENI. Trimming pared 2 bases from V and 5 bases from J, leaving 13 bases between. The CDR3, as DNA: TGTGCCAGCTCACCAGCGCCTAACGAGAGAAACACCATATATTTT. Encoded protein: CASSPAPNERNTIYF.

The rearrangement links TRBV18 to TRBJ2-1; perhaps TRBD1 as D (6 bases). The CDR3 is made up of 16 amino acids. V lost 0 bases and J lost 5, with 14 bases in between. Germline CDR1 KGHSH, CDR2 LQKENI. CDR3 sequence: CASSPPRTVGNNEQFF. The CDR3 DNA reads TGTGCCAGCTCACCACCCCGGACAGTAGGGAACAATGAGCAGTTCTTC.

The CDR3 here is CASSRDTSNTGELFF. The CDR3 DNA reads TGTGCCAGCAGCCGGGACACTTCGAACACCGGGGAGCTGTTTTTT. This chain uses TRBV7-3 with TRBJ2-2, with D maybe TRBD1 (6 bases). Trimming took 5 bases from V and 0 from J, leaving 10 bases between them. CDR1 is SGHTA, CDR2 FQGTGA, per germline. The CDR3 totals 15 residues.

This chain connects TRBV5-1 to TRBJ2-5, with a tentative D call TRBD1 (6 bases). Germline V gives CDR1 SGHRS, CDR2 YFSETQ. Trimming shortened V by 4 bases and J by 3 bases, and 13 bases separated the two germline ends. This CDR3 region has 14 residues. The CDR3 nucleotides read TGCGCCAGCAGCGGGGGCCGATCCGAAGAGACCCAGTACTTC. It is translated as CASSGGRSEETQYF. The variable domain in full, with the rest retrieved from reference TRBV5-1 and TRBJ2-5, is KAGVTQTPRYLIKTRGQQVTLSCSPISGHRSVSWYQQTPGQGLQFLFEYFSETQRNKGNFPGRFSGRQFSNSRSEMNVSTLELGDSALYLCASSGGRSEETQYFGPGTRLLVL.

This sequence joins TRBV28 and TRBJ2-7; 9 nucleotides match TRBD1. Germline trimming cut 8 bases from V and 3 bases from J; bases unmatched to any gene: 8. This CDR3 region has 14 residues. Germline assignment: CDR1 MDHEN and CDR2 SYDVKM. The DNA of the CDR3 is TGTGCCAGCGGACGTGGGACAGGGAACTACGAGCAGTACTTC. Protein product: CASGRGTGNYEQYF. Filled out from reference TRBV28 and TRBJ2-7, the complete variable domain reads DVKVTQSSRYLVKRTGEKVFLECVQDMDHENMFWYRQDPGLGLRLIYFSYDVKMKEKGDIPEGYSVSREKKERFSLILESASTNQTSMYLCASGRGTGNYEQYFGPGTRLTVT.

This chain connects TRBV2 to TRBJ1-1; no clear D. This CDR3 is 14 amino acids long. The V end lost 7 bases, the J end lost 1 base, and 13 bases lay between the germline ends. Looked up from germline, CDR1 is SNHLY and CDR2 is FYNNEI. The CDR3 loop is CASTPAPENTEAFF. DNA of the CDR3: TGTGCCAGCACCCCTGCGCCAGAGAACACTGAAGCTTTCTTT. Together with reference TRBV2 and TRBJ1-1, the CDR3 gives the full variable domain: EPEVTQTPSHQVTQMGQEVILRCVPISNHLYFYWYRQILGQKVEFLVSFYNNEISEKSEIFDDQFSVERPDGSNFTLKIRSTKLEDSAMYFCASTPAPENTEAFFGQGTRLTVV.

The V and J genes are TRBV7-3 and TRBJ2-3; D call uncertain. Trimming took off 0 bases at V and 3 bases at J, with 7 bases between the two ends. Germline V CDR1 and CDR2: SGHTA, FQGTGA. The CDR3 covers 14 residues. The CDR3 DNA is TGTGCCAGCAGCTTAACGGGCAGAACAGATACGCAGTATTTT. Translated: CASSLTGRTDTQYF.

The chain has TRBV10-3 and TRBJ1-4; D ambiguous. CDR3 length: 14 amino acids. V was pared by 10 bases and J by 0 bases, with 12 bases between. Germline lookup yields CDR1 ENHRY and CDR2 SYGVKD. CDR3 region: CATQEEATNEKLFF. The CDR3 region has the DNA TGTGCCACCCAAGAGGAAGCAACTAATGAAAAACTGTTTTTT.

This rearrangement joins TRBV9 to TRBJ1-3; tentative D call: TRBD1 (5 bases). This CDR3 has 16 residues. The germline CDR1 and CDR2 sequences are SGDLS and YYNGEE. V lost 3 bases to trimming and J lost 7 bases, with 20 bases between them. CDR3 sequence: CASSASWGGGGNTIYF. DNA for the CDR3: TGTGCCAGCAGCGCCAGTTGGGGCGGTGGAGGCAACACCATATATTTT.

Details on this clone: The identical CDR3 is also encoded by other nucleotide sequences in the sample. The chain's CDR3 is CASSLIGTGDGYTF. CDR3 nucleotides: TGTGCCAGCAGTTTAATCGGGACAGGGGATGGCTACACCTTC. V and J are TRBV28 and TRBJ1-2, with 10 bases lining up with TRBD1. Germline CDR1 and CDR2: MDHEN and SYDVKM. Unmatched junction bases numbered 3, after V lost 2 bases and J lost 6 bases. The CDR3 is 14 residues long.

V and J are TRBV29-1 and TRBJ2-3, with 12 bases matching TRBD1. Germline values: CDR1 SQVTM, CDR2 ANQGSEA. V gave up 6 bases and J gave up 2 bases; unmatched junction bases: 6. The CDR3 sequence is 15 residues long. The CDR3 spells CSVGQGAITTDTQYF. The DNA of the CDR3 is TGCAGCGTGGGACAGGGGGCGATTACCACAGATACGCAGTATTTT.

For this clone: This sample also contains other DNA sequences that code for the same CDR3. The V and J genes are TRBV18 and TRBJ2-7; D gene ambiguous. V shed 3 bases and J shed 3 bases, with 18 bases lying between them. This CDR3 has 16 amino acids. Germline V gives CDR1 KGHSH, CDR2 LQKENI. CDR3 nucleotide sequence: TGTGCCAGCTCACCGGTGGTGAATCAAGGTTTCTACGAGCAGTACTTC. Translation gives CASSPVVNQGFYEQYF.

The chain combines TRBV18 with TRBJ2-2; perhaps TRBD2 as D (5 bases). The germline CDR1 and CDR2 sequences are KGHSH and LQKENI. This CDR3 comprises 16 residues. Trimming removed 3 bases at V and 4 bases at J, with 15 bases between. The chain's CDR3 is CASSPRTGRGTGELFF. DNA of the CDR3: TGTGCCAGCTCACCCCGGACCGGACGGGGCACCGGGGAGCTGTTTTTT.

This rearrangement joins TRBV2 to TRBJ2-3, with D possibly TRBD2 on 5 matching bases. From germline, CDR1 is SNHLY and CDR2 FYNNEI. CDR3 length: 15 amino acids. Trimming removed 6 bases at V and 2 bases at J, with 15 bases between. The CDR3 bases are TGTGCCAGCAGGGGAGACTACTCGTCCACAGATACGCAGTATTTT. Translation: CASRGDYSSTDTQYF.

This sequence joins TRBV9 and TRBJ2-5, with D possibly being TRBD1 or TRBD2 (5 bases each). The CDR3 consists of 16 residues. The V end lost 3 bases, the J end lost 5 bases, and 20 bases lay between the germline ends. CDR1 and CDR2 from the germline V gene are SGDLS and YYNGEE. CDR3 loop: CASSAGTSGLRETQYF. CDR3 DNA: TGTGCCAGCAGCGCAGGGACCTCGGGTTTGAGGGAGACCCAGTACTTC.

A single count supports this clone. The J gene is TRBJ2-7, the V gene TRBV15, with D perhaps matching TRBD1 or TRBD2 (6 bases each). The CDR3 spans 15 residues. V lost 3 bases and J lost 2, with 14 bases in between. Germline CDR1 reads LNHNV; CDR2 reads YYDKDF (reference sequence). CDR3 nucleotides: TGTGCCACCAGCAGGAGCTTCGGGGGCCCCTACGAGCAGTACTTC. Encoded protein: CATSRSFGGPYEQYF.

V usage is TRBV6-5 and J usage is TRBJ2-5, with D possibly matching TRBD2 (6 bases). The CDR3 is 15 residues long. Germline V gives CDR1 MNHEY, CDR2 SVGAGI. Between the trimmed V and J ends, which lost 2 bases and 2 bases, there was a span of 12 bases. The CDR3 loop is CASSYGASEQETQYF. CDR3 DNA: TGTGCCAGCAGTTACGGGGCTAGCGAACAAGAGACCCAGTACTTC.